Below, one T cell receptor (beta chain) is given with its context. Its specificity is not known. The trim removed 2 bases at V and 7 bases at J, leaving 11 bases unmatched. Germline loops: CDR1 SGHVS, CDR2 FQNEAQ. CDR3 length: 17 amino acids. Produced via immunoSEQ multiplex PCR; TCRdb's table is partial and in-frame only. The table has 85,000 to 130,000 clones, around nine tenths seen once. The data originate from a study of T cell responses to AZD1222 COVID-19 vaccine. Broader study findings: The donor cohort was predominantly white British with a female majority, and clonal diversity may have been underestimated.

V usage is TRBV7-8 and J usage is TRBJ1-4, with 9 bases identical to TRBD1. Sequences were derived from peripheral blood, sampled on day 0 of AZD1222 vaccination. The clonotype comes from an adult in good health. Here the CDR3 reads CASSLRGGTGSFEKLFF. The CDR3 nucleotides read TGTGCCAGCAGCTTAAGGGGAGGGACAGGGTCGTTTGAAAAACTGTTTTTT.